The sequence of this TCR beta chain was determined in a study of blood T cell repertoires in COVID-19. In the study overall: There were acute and convalescent COVID-19 samples, and they came from the United States, Italy and Spain. PBMCs, B-cell-depleted T cells, or T cells were the source of the cDNA or gDNA that made up the material.

With 1 base removed from V and 7 bases from J, the gap between germline ends came to 14 bases. The length of the CDR3 is 15 residues. Germline assignment: CDR1 SEHNR and CDR2 FQNEAQ (reference sequence). Original analysis: For nucleated cells, counts were estimated from reference gene primer amplification. Profiled with immunoSEQ multiplex PCR; TCRdb holds only in-frame clones, not every one. That table is the source of V, J and clone size, and D and trimming were worked out from the DNA. The table has around 64,000 clones, just over 85% seen once; the top ten hold 2%. The chain employs TRBV7-9 and TRBJ1-3; D is unclear. This clonotype originated in a man aged 30-40 years with acute or convalescent COVID-19. Specimen: peripheral blood. CDR3: CASSLGSGSLNTIYF. CDR3 in DNA: TGTGCCAGCAGCTTAGGGTCGGGATCCCTTAACACCATATATTTT.